The entry that follows covers one TCR beta chain sequence. Its antigen is still unknown. The CDR3 consists of 13 residues. This record belongs to a study of shared clonotypes between healthy human individuals. Naive CD8 populations comprised CD45RO-negative cells positively selected for CCR7, excluding terminally differentiated effector memory CD45RA+ cells. Some clones are missing from TCRdb's copy, which holds only in-frame ones; the method was immunoSEQ multiplex PCR. Of around 1.9 million clones in the sample, approximately 92% were seen once. Study findings and constraints: Among donors, the sharing of clonotypes was expected to be influenced by sequencing depth.

J is TRBJ2-5 and V is TRBV21-1; the D call TRBD2 from the table was never checked on the DNA. TRBV21-1 corresponds to a pseudogene. This receptor was taken from a man between 18 and 35 years old in good health. Some clones in this sample may be carry-over from other donors' samples. The sequenced sample consisted of naive CD8+ T cells from PBMCs. The CDR3 spells CASSFRDRETQYF. Written as DNA, the CDR3 is TGTGCCAGCAGCTTCCGGGATCGAGAGACCCAGTACTTC.